The source of this T cell receptor (beta chain) is a study of blood T cells in healthy people across ages. Germline CDR1 is SNHLY and CDR2 is FYNNEI. The CDR3 runs 14 residues. V was cut by 6 bases and J by 0 bases, with 11 bases left in between. This clonotype has a count of ten or more. Together with a sample-barcoded 5' primer, a J-beta primer mix was included in a second PCR lasting roughly 7 to 11 cycles. TCRdb independently ran MiXCR on the 5' RACE reads; one entry per CDR3 protein. The sample consists of fewer than 650,000 distinct CDR3 sequences, about a quarter of them appearing once. The study isolated at least 6.5 million PBMCs from each sample. This sample also appeared in a second study, on T cells of mothers and their children.

The J gene is TRBJ1-2, the V gene TRBV2, with D possibly TRBD1 on 5 matching bases. The sample consisted of blood. This clonotype originated in a boy aged 2 to 10 in good health. The DNA for the CDR3 is TGTGCCAGCAGCCAGGACATGGCTAACTATGGCTACACCTTC. It codes for CASSQDMANYGYTF. The variable domain in full, with the rest retrieved from reference TRBV2 and TRBJ1-2, is EPEVTQTPSHQVTQMGQEVILRCVPISNHLYFYWYRQILGQKVEFLVSFYNNEISEKSEIFDDQFSVERPDGSNFTLKIRSTKLEDSAMYFCASSQDMANYGYTFGSGTRLTVV.